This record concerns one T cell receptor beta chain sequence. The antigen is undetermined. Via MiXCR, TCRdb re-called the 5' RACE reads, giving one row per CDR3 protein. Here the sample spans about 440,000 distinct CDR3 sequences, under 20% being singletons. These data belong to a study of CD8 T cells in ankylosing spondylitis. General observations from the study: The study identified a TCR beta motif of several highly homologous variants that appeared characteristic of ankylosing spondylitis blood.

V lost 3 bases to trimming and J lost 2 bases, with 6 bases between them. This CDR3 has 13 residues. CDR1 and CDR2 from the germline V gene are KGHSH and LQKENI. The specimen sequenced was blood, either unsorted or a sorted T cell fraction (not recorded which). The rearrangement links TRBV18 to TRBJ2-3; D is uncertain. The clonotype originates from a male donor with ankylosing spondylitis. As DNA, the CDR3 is TGTGCCAGCTCACCGGAGTCCACAGATACGCAGTATTTT. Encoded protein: CASSPESTDTQYF.